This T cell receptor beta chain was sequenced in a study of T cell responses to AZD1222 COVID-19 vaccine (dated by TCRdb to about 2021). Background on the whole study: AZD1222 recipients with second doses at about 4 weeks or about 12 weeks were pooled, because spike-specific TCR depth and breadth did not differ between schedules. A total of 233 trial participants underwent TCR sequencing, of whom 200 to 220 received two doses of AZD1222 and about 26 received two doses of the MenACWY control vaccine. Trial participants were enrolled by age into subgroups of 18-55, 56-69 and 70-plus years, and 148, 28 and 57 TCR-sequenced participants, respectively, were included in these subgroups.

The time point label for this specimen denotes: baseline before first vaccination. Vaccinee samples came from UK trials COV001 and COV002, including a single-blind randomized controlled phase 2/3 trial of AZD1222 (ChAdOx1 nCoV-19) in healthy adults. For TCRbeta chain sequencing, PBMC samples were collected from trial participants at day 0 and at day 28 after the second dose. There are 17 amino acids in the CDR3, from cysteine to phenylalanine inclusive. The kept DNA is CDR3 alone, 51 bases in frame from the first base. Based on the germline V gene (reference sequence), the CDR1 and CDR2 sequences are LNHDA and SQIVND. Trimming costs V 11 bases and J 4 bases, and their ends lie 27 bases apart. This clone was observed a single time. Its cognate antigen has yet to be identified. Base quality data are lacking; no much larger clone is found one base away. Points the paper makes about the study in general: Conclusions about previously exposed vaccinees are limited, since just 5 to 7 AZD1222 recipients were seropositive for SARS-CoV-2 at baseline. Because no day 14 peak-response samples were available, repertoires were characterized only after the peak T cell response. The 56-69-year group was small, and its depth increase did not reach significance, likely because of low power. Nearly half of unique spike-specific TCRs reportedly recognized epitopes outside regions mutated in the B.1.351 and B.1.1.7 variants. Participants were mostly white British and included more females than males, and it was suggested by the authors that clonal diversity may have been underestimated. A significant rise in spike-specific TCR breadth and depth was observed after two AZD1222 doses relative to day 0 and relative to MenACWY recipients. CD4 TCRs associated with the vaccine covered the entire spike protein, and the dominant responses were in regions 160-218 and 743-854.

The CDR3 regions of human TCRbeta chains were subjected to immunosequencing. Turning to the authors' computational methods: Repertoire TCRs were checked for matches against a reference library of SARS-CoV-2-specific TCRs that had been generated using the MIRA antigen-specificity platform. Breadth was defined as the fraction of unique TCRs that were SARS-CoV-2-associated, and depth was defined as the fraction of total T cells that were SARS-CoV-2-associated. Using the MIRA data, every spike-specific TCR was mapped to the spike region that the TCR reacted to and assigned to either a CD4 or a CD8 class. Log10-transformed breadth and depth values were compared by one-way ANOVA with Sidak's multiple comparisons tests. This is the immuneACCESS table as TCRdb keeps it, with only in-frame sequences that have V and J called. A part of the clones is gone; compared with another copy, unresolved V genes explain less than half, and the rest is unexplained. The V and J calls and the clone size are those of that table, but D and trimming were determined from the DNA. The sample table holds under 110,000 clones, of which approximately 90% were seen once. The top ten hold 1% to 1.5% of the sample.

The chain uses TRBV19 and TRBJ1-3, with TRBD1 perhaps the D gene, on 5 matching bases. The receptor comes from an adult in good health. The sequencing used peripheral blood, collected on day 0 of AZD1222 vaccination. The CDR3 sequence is CAGYGTRTWEKGNTIYF. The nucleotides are TGTGCCGGATACGGGACCCGCACTTGGGAGAAGGGAAACACCATATATTTT.